This paragraph covers one TCR beta chain sequence. These data are taken from a study of blood T cell repertoires in COVID-19. In germline, CDR1 is SEHNR, CDR2 FQNEAQ (reference sequence). The V gene lost 5 bases and the J gene lost 0 bases, with 13 bases spanning the gap. CDR3 length: 15 residues. Repertoires were generated with immunoSEQ multiplex PCR, while TCRdb's copy carries only in-frame clones and drops some. The data show about 210,000 clones, around four fifths seen once. What was sequenced was peripheral blood. This rearrangement joins TRBV7-9 to TRBJ1-1; unclear D gene. The TCR originated in a woman between 45 and 60 years old with active or convalescent COVID-19. DNA of the CDR3: TGTGCCAGCAGCCCCGCGGTGTGGGTGAACACTGAAGCTTTCTTT. Protein sequence: CASSPAVWVNTEAFF.